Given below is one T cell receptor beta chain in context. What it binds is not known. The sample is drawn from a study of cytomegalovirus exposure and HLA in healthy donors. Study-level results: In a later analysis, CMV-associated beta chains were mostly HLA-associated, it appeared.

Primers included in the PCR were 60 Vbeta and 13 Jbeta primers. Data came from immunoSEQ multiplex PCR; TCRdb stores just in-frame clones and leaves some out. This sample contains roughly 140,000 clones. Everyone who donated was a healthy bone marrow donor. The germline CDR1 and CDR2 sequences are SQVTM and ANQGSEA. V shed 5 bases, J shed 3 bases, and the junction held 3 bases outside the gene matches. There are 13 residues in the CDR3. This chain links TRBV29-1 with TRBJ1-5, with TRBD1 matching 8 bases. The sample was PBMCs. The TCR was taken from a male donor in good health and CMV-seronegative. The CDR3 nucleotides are TGCAGCGTTAGACAGGGGAACAATCAGCCCCAGCATTTT. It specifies CSVRQGNNQPQHF.